Detailed here is one T cell receptor (beta chain). Sequencing was performed with immunoSEQ multiplex PCR; in TCRdb, only in-frame clones are kept and a portion is missing. The table includes some 2,000,000 clones, 90% to 95% detected once. This record comes from a study of shared clonotypes between healthy human individuals. Material: naive CD4+ T cells sorted from blood. As for subset: CD45RA+ positively selected. The origin of this receptor is a man between 18 and 29 years old in good health.

CDR3 sequence (DNA): TGTGCAGACAACGGCCTCATGAACACTGAAGCTTTCTTT. This encodes CADNGLMNTEAFF. The chain has TRBV2 and TRBJ1-1; no clear D gene. The CDR3 is 13 residues long. CDR1 and CDR2 (germline): SNHLY, FYNNEI.